One and the same sample provided the 2 T cell receptor beta chains below, sequenced in a study of cytomegalovirus exposure and HLA in healthy donors. Primers for the PCR totalled 60 Vbeta and 13 Jbeta. Here immunoSEQ multiplex PCR was the method, and the copy in TCRdb shows in-frame clones only, minus some. The sample holds around 120,000 clones; roughly 69% are singletons and the top ten take around 9.7%. The sequenced sample consisted of PBMCs. Receptor source: a woman aged 40 to 55 in good health and CMV-seropositive.

The chain has TRBV29-1 and TRBJ2-3; 7 bases map to TRBD1. CDR1 is SQVTM, CDR2 ANQGSEA, per germline. Trimming cost V 7 bases and J 4 bases; bases outside gene matches: 5. CDR3 length equals 12 residues. For the CDR3, the DNA is TGCAGCGCAAGACAGGGCGCAGATACGCAGTATTTT. Protein product: CSARQGADTQYF.

This clone has a handful of counts. V and J are TRBV10-1 and TRBJ2-3; TRBD1 matches 8 bases. Trimming removed 7 bases from V and 6 bases from J; junction bases left unmatched: 6. Germline CDR1 is WNHNN and CDR2 is SYGVQD (reference sequence). This CDR3 spans 13 amino acids. The CDR3, as DNA: TGCGCCAGCACAGGGGGCCATGGGGATACGCAGTATTTT. Protein sequence: CASTGGHGDTQYF.